Listed below are T cell receptor beta chains from one sample, sequenced in a study of cytomegalovirus exposure and HLA in healthy donors. Measured with immunoSEQ multiplex PCR; TCRdb has only the in-frame clones, and not every one. The table includes about 90,000 clones, more than 65% detected once. Sequencing was performed on PBMCs. Every receptor here comes from a man under 40 in good health and CMV-seronegative. Each CDR3 is given with its conserved first and last residue. The D gene is left open where the match is weak. Size is stated for part of the rows, as once, few or many counts, or as a class when the clone is expanded.

V: TRBV19
J: TRBJ1-5
D: -
size: -
DNA: TGCGCCAGTAGTAGGGGCGGCGTTAGCAATCAGCCCCAGCATTTT
CDR3: CASSRGGVSNQPQHF

V: TRBV27
J: TRBJ1-5
D: TRBD1
size: -
DNA: TGTGCCAGCAACCAAAGGGGCAGGGGGAACAATCAGCCCCAGCATTTT
CDR3: CASNQRGRGNNQPQHF

V: TRBV10-3
J: TRBJ1-1
D: TRBD1
size: -
DNA: TGTGCCATCACCAGACAGGGGAGCGACACTGAAGCTTTCTTT
CDR3: CAITRQGSDTEAFF

V: TRBV6-6
J: TRBJ1-1
D: TRBD1
size: -
DNA: TGTGCCACGAGGGACAGGTGGGGCACTGAAGCTTTCTTT
CDR3: CATRDRWGTEAFF

V: TRBV7-9
J: TRBJ2-5
D: -
size: -
DNA: TGTGCCAGCAGCTTAGGTGGGCAGGCCCAAGAGACCCAGTACTTC
CDR3: CASSLGGQAQETQYF

V: TRBV12-5
J: TRBJ1-5
D: TRBD1
size: -
DNA: TGTGCTAGTGGTCGTGGGACAGCAGTATATAGCAATCAGCCCCAGCATTTT
CDR3: CASGRGTAVYSNQPQHF

V: TRBV30
J: TRBJ2-5
D: -
size: -
DNA: TGTGCCTGGAGTCAACAGGTATTTAGAGAGACCCAGTACTTC
CDR3: CAWSQQVFRETQYF

V: TRBV10-2
J: TRBJ2-4
D: TRBD1
size: -
DNA: TGCGCCAGCAGTGAGACTGGGACAGCCGGAAACATTCAGTACTTC
CDR3: CASSETGTAGNIQYF

V: TRBV30
J: TRBJ2-2
D: -
size: -
DNA: TGTGCCTGGAGTGACAGGGACCCCACCGGGGAGCTGTTTTTT
CDR3: CAWSDRDPTGELFF

V: TRBV28
J: TRBJ1-5
D: -
size: -
DNA: TGTGCCAGCAGGGATACTTGGACGGGAGTTAGCAATCAGCCCCAGCATTTT
CDR3: CASRDTWTGVSNQPQHF

V: TRBV2
J: TRBJ1-2
D: -
size: -
DNA: TGTGCCATCGAGGGCCTCCCGTCAGGCTACACCTTC
CDR3: CAIEGLPSGYTF

V: TRBV5-6
J: TRBJ2-7
D: TRBD2
size: -
DNA: TGTGCCAGCAGCTTGACCGGACTAGCGGGACACTCCTACGAGCAGTACTTC
CDR3: CASSLTGLAGHSYEQYF

V: TRBV30
J: TRBJ2-7
D: -
size: -
DNA: TGTGCCTGGAGTGTACGTCTAGCCTACGAGCAGTACTTC
CDR3: CAWSVRLAYEQYF

V: TRBV27
J: TRBJ1-3
D: -
size: -
DNA: TGTGCCAGCAGTTTATCGGGACTCAGCTCTGGAAACACCATATATTTT
CDR3: CASSLSGLSSGNTIYF

V: TRBV6-6
J: TRBJ1-1
D: -
size: -
DNA: TGTGCCAGCAGTTTGATACAGGGAATGAACACTGAAGCTTTCTTT
CDR3: CASSLIQGMNTEAFF

V: TRBV18
J: TRBJ1-5
D: -
size: few
DNA: TGTGCCAGCTCACCAGGGGCTTCTGATCAGCCCCAGCATTTT
CDR3: CASSPGASDQPQHF

V: TRBV6-4
J: TRBJ2-2
D: TRBD2
size: -
DNA: TGTGCCAGCAGTGCCACAGCGGGGGGCCCTAACACCGGGGAGCTGTTTTTT
CDR3: CASSATAGGPNTGELFF

V: TRBV5-6
J: TRBJ1-6
D: TRBD1
size: once
DNA: TGTGCCAGCAGCCATCCGGGACAGAATAATTCACCCCTCCACTTT
CDR3: CASSHPGQNNSPLHF

V: TRBV6-5
J: TRBJ1-6
D: -
size: -
DNA: TGTGCCAGCAGTCGAACTTACAGGGTTACCTCACCCCTCCACTTT
CDR3: CASSRTYRVTSPLHF

V: TRBV5-1
J: TRBJ2-2
D: -
size: -
DNA: TGCGCCAGCAGCGGCGGGACCGTGAACACCGGGGAGCTGTTTTTT
CDR3: CASSGGTVNTGELFF

V: TRBV27
J: TRBJ1-1
D: -
size: -
DNA: TGTGCCAGCAGTCATTCGGGAGAACAAGCTTTCTTT
CDR3: CASSHSGEQAFF

V: TRBV7-2
J: TRBJ1-2
D: TRBD1
size: -
DNA: TGTGCCAGCAGCTCGTGGACAGGGGGAGGCTATGGCTACACCTTC
CDR3: CASSSWTGGGYGYTF

V: TRBV6-1
J: TRBJ2-7
D: TRBD2
size: -
DNA: TGTGCCAGCAGTGATGTCATGCGGGGGGGATACTACGAGCAGTACTTC
CDR3: CASSDVMRGGYYEQYF

V: TRBV6-5
J: TRBJ2-1
D: TRBD2
size: -
DNA: TGTGCCAGCAGCTACGGGTTGGGGGGGAACTACAATGAGCAGTTCTTC
CDR3: CASSYGLGGNYNEQFF

V: TRBV7-2
J: TRBJ2-1
D: -
size: once
DNA: TGTGCCAGCAGCTTATTTGAGATGTACAATGAGCAGTTCTTC
CDR3: CASSLFEMYNEQFF

V: TRBV10-1
J: TRBJ2-7
D: -
size: -
DNA: TGCGCCAGCAGTGAGAGCCAGGGCTCGCGCGAGCAGTACTTC
CDR3: CASSESQGSREQYF

V: TRBV29-1
J: TRBJ2-7
D: TRBD1
size: -
DNA: TGCAGCGTTAGTCCCGGGACAGGGGTCCACGAGCAGTACTTC
CDR3: CSVSPGTGVHEQYF

V: TRBV6-5
J: TRBJ1-4
D: TRBD1
size: -
DNA: TGTGCCAGCAGCGGAGACAGGGGGCTTGAAAAACTGTTTTTT
CDR3: CASSGDRGLEKLFF

V: TRBV19
J: TRBJ2-5
D: TRBD1
size: -
DNA: TGTGCCACCCGGTTGGGGACAGGGAACGGAGAGACCCAGTACTTC
CDR3: CATRLGTGNGETQYF

V: TRBV19
J: TRBJ2-2
D: -
size: -
DNA: TGTGCCAGTAGTAGTCAGGTGGCCGGGGAGCTGTTTTTT
CDR3: CASSSQVAGELFF

V: TRBV5-1
J: TRBJ2-3
D: -
size: -
DNA: TGCGCCAGCAGTCCTTCTGAGGGTGGCACAGATACGCAGTATTTT
CDR3: CASSPSEGGTDTQYF

V: TRBV28
J: TRBJ1-2
D: -
size: -
DNA: TGTGCCAGCAGCACCAGAGGTCATGGCTACACCTTC
CDR3: CASSTRGHGYTF

V: TRBV5-6
J: TRBJ1-1
D: TRBD1
size: -
DNA: TGTGCCAGCAGCCCAGACAGGGGAAAAGGCACTGAAGCTTTCTTT
CDR3: CASSPDRGKGTEAFF

V: TRBV4-2
J: TRBJ2-1
D: TRBD2
size: -
DNA: TGTGCCAGCAGCCCAGGGACTAGCGGGAACAATGAGCAGTTCTTC
CDR3: CASSPGTSGNNEQFF

V: TRBV6-6
J: TRBJ1-4
D: TRBD1
size: once
DNA: TGTGCCAGCAGAGCAACCGGGACAGGGAGTGAAAAACTGTTTTTT
CDR3: CASRATGTGSEKLFF

V: TRBV2
J: TRBJ2-5
D: TRBD2
size: -
DNA: TGTGCCAGCAGTGAAGATGGACTAGCGGGGGAGACCCAGTACTTC
CDR3: CASSEDGLAGETQYF

V: TRBV15
J: TRBJ1-1
D: TRBD1
size: once
DNA: TGTGCCACCAGCGCCAGAAATGACAGGGTTCGGACTGAAGCTTTCTTT
CDR3: CATSARNDRVRTEAFF

V: TRBV9
J: TRBJ1-1
D: -
size: -
DNA: TGTGCCAGCAGCTCAAATTCCCGGGACGGGAGGACTGAAGCTTTCTTT
CDR3: CASSSNSRDGRTEAFF